This T cell receptor beta chain appears in the sequencing data of a study of T cell repertoires in cytomegalovirus infection. Germline V gene lookup returns CDR1 SEHNR and CDR2 FQNEAQ (reference sequence). V shed 1 base and J shed 2 bases, with 9 bases lying between them. The CDR3 contains 14 residues. This clonotype was seen more than once but under ten times. TCRdb re-derived calls from the reads in MiXCR, one entry per CDR3 protein. The sample has 310,000 or so distinct CDR3 sequences; roughly 9.3% are singletons. The sequencing sample was made of PBMCs. The chain carries TRBV7-9 and TRBJ2-7; a possible D gene is TRBD1 (5 bases). The clonotype originates from a human donor in good health (CMV status not recorded). Some clones in this sample may be carry-over from other donors' samples. The CDR3 loop is CASSLDLGPYEQYF. The CDR3 region has the DNA TGTGCCAGCAGCTTAGATCTGGGGCCCTACGAGCAGTACTTC.